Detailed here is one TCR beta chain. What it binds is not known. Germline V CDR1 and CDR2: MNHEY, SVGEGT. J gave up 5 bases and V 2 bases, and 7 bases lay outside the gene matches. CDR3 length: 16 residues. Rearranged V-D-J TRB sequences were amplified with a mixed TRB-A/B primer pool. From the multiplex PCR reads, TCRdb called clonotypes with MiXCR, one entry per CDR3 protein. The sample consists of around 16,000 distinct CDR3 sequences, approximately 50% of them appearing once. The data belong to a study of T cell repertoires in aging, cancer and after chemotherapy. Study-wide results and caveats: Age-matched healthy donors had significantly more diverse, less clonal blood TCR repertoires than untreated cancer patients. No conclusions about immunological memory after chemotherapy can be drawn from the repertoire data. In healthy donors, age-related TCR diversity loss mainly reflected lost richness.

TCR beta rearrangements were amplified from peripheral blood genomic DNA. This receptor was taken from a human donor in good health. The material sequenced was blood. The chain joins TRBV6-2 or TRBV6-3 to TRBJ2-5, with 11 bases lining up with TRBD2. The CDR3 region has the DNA TGTGCCAGCAGTTACCGGCTAGCGGGAGGAACCGAGACCCAGTACTTC. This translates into CASSYRLAGGTETQYF.